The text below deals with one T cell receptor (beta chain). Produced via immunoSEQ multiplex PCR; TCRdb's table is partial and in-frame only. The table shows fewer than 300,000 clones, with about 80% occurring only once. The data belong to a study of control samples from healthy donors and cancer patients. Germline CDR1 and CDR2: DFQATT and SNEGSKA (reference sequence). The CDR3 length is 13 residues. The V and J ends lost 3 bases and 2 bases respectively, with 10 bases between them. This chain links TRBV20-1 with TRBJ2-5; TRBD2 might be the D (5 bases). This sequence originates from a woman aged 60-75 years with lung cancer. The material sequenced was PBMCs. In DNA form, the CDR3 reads TGCAGTGCTAGTGTATCGGGGCAAGAGACCCAGTACTTC. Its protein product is CSASVSGQETQYF.